This T cell receptor beta chain was profiled in a study of neurological immune-mediated disorders. Findings of the study overall: It was HTLV-1-associated myelopathy that showed the most TCR clonal expansion, while multiple sclerosis showed the least, falling below healthy controls.

This CDR3 has 11 amino acids. The germline V and J ends were trimmed by 5 bases and 7 bases, with 11 bases remaining between them. Germline-derived CDR1 and CDR2 are DFQATT and SNEGSKA (reference sequence). A remark on this clonotype: As yet, its antigen is unknown.

As healthy controls, volunteers from a blood bank in Maryland, USA, were used. Each sorted-subset library came from 800,000 to 1,000,000 CD4+ or CD8+ T cells. Synthesis of cDNA was performed by 5'RACE using 10-nucleotide random UMIs. One entry per CDR3 protein, called by TCRdb with MiXCR from the 5' RACE reads. The sample holds tens of thousands of distinct CDR3 sequences, around 6% seen once. V usage is TRBV20-1 and J usage is TRBJ1-1; D remains ambiguous. Sequenced sample: CD4+ T cells from blood. The clonotype was recovered from a woman aged 50 to 65 in good health. CDR3 bases: TGCAGTGCTCAGAGATCGATTGAAGCTTTCTTT. Translation: CSAQRSIEAFF.